This T cell receptor beta chain was sequenced during a study of PD-1 blockade in mismatch repair-deficient tumors. Across the whole study: Patients had over ten mismatch repair-deficient cancer types and were previously treated and progressing.

The protocol was immunoSEQ multiplex PCR, while the TCRdb copy is restricted to in-frame clones and leaves out a portion. Seen here are 130,000 or so clones, approximately 86% observed once, and the top ten hold roughly 13%. PCR or immunohistochemistry showed mismatch repair deficiency in every enrolled patient. The TCR-sequenced patients were a few responders to pembrolizumab. Notes on this clone: The antigen is undetermined.

Study-level findings and limits: Tumor-resident clones, often undetectable pretreatment in blood, expanded then contracted after pembrolizumab.

The receptor was derived from an adult with mismatch repair-deficient cancer. The input for sequencing was peripheral blood, taken 44 weeks after starting pembrolizumab.

In DNA, the CDR3 is TGTGCCAGCAGTATGGACCCCCAGCATTTT. Its protein product is CASSMDPQHF. The chain joins TRBV25-1 to TRBJ1-5, with D unresolved. V gave up 5 bases and J gave up 10 bases, with 6 bases separating them. The length of the CDR3 is 10 residues. Germline-derived CDR1 and CDR2 are MGHDK and SYGVNS. The whole variable domain, remainder taken from reference TRBV25-1 and TRBJ1-5, is EADIYQTPRYLVIGTGKKITLECSQTMGHDKMYWYQQDPGMELHLIHYSYGVNSTEKGDLSSESTVSRIRTEHFPLTLESARPSHTSQYLCASSMDPQHFGDGTRLSIL.